Sequencing of this T cell receptor (beta chain) was carried out in a study of blood T cell repertoires in COVID-19. Overall study context: COVID-19 samples from acute and convalescent phases originated in the United States, Italy and Spain. From T cells, B-cell-depleted T cells, or PBMCs came the material, which was cDNA or gDNA.

Looked up from germline, CDR1 is SNHLY and CDR2 is FYNNEI. This CDR3 has 17 amino acids. Trimming took 6 bases from V and 5 from J; bases not matched to a gene: 9. How the authors handled the data: Using reference gene primer amplification, nucleated cell counts were estimated. The assay was immunoSEQ multiplex PCR, and TCRdb's table has in-frame clones only and misses some. That table gives V, J and clone size, and the DNA gave D and trimming. This sample has around 250,000 clones, with 80% to 90% found just once. Individuals aged 18 to 89 years were recruited from about two dozen US areas. The receptor's source is a man aged 18 to 35 who had recovered from COVID-19. The specimen sequenced was PBMCs or T cells enriched from blood (not recorded which). This chain links TRBV2 with TRBJ1-6; 11 positions agree with TRBD1. The CDR3 coding sequence is TGTGCCAGCAGGGCACGGGACAGGGGGATGGATAATTCACCCCTCCACTTT. Amino acids: CASRARDRGMDNSPLHF.